This TCR beta chain was identified in a study of T cell changes during pregnancy in multiple sclerosis. Profiling relied on immunoSEQ multiplex PCR, and the TCRdb table lists in-frame clones only, not all of them. In the table there are fewer than 40,000 clones, around 90% of which are singletons. Germline V lookup: CDR1 SGHRS, CDR2 YFSETQ. The CDR3 has 14 residues. The V end was cut by 3 bases, the J end by 2 bases, with 10 bases between. The clonotype comes from a female donor in good health, enrolled as a control in a pregnancy study. This rearrangement joins TRBV5-1 to TRBJ2-3; D perhaps matches TRBD2 (5 bases). Specimen: CD4+ T cells from peripheral blood mononuclear cells, collected in the second trimester of pregnancy. This CDR3 is CASSYSDPTDTQYF. The CDR3 DNA reads TGCGCCAGCAGCTATAGCGACCCCACAGATACGCAGTATTTT.